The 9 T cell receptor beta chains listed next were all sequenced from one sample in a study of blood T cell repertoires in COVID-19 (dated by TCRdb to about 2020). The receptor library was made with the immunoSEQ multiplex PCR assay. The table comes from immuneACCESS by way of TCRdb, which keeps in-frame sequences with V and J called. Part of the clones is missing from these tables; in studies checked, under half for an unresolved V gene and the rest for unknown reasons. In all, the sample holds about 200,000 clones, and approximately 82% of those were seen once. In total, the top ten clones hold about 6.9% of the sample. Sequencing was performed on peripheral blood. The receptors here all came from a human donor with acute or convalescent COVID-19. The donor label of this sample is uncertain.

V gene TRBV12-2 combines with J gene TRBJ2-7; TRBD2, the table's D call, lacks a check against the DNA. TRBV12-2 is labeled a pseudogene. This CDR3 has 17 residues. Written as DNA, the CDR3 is TGTGCAAGTCGCTTAGCGCCTCCTCGGCGGGAGGCATACGAGCAGTACTTC. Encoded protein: CASRLAPPRREAYEQYF.

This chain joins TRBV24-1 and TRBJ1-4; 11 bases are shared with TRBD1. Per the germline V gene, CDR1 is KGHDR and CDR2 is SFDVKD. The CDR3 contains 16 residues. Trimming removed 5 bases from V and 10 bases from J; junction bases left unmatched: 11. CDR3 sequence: CATSGTGGITSGKLFF. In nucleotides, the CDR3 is TGTGCCACCAGTGGGACAGGGGGCATAACTTCTGGAAAACTGTTTTTT.

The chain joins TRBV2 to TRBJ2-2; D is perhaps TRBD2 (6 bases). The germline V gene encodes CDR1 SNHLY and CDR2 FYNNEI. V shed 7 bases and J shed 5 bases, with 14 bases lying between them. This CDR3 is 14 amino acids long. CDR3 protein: CASTVASATGELFF. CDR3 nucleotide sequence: TGTGCCAGCACGGTCGCTAGCGCGACCGGGGAGCTGTTTTTT.

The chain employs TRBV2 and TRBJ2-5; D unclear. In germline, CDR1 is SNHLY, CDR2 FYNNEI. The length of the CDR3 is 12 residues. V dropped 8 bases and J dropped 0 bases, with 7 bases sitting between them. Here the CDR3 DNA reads TGTGCCAGCCTCACGGACCAAGAGACCCAGTACTTC. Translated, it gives CASLTDQETQYF.

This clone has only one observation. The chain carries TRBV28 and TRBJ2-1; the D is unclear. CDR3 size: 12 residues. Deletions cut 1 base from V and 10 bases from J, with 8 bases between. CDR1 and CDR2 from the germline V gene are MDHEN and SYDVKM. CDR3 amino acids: CASSLFSTEQFF. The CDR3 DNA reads TGTGCCAGCAGTTTATTCTCAACAGAGCAGTTCTTC.

CDR3: CASSLSSLTVNTEAFF. The DNA of the CDR3 is TGTGCCAGCAGTTTATCCTCCCTCACAGTTAACACTGAAGCTTTCTTT. The gene calls are TRBV27 and TRBJ1-1; D ambiguous. The ends were cut back, 0 bases at V and 2 bases at J, with 13 bases in the middle. CDR1 and CDR2 from the germline V gene are MNHEY and SMNVEV (reference sequence). The CDR3 consists of 16 residues.

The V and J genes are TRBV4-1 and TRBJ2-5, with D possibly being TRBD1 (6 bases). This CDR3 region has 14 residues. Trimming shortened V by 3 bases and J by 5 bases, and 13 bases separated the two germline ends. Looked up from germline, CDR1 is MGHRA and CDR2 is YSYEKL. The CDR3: CASSQLGARETQYF. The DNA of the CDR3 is TGCGCCAGCAGCCAGCTGGGGGCAAGGGAGACCCAGTACTTC.

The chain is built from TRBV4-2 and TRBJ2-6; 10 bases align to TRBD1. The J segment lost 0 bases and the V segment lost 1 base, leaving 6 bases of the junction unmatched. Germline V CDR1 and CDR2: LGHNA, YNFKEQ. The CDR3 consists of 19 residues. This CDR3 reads CASSQAGQGGSSGANVLTF. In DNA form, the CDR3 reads TGTGCCAGCAGCCAAGCAGGACAGGGGGGCAGCTCTGGGGCCAACGTCCTGACTTTC.

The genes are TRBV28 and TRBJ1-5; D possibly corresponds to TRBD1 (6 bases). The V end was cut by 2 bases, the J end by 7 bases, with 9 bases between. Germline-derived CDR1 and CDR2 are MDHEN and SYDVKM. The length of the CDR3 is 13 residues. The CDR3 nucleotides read TGTGCCAGCAGTTTACAGGGGACCCAGCCCCAGCATTTT. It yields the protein CASSLQGTQPQHF.